Given below is one TCR beta chain in context. This entry comes from a study of blood T cells in healthy people across ages. The CDR3 extends over 12 amino acids. CDR1 SQVTM and CDR2 ANQGSEA come from the germline V gene. V was shortened by 4 bases and J by 0 bases, with 6 bases between the two germline ends. The second PCR ran roughly 7 to 12 cycles with a sample-barcoded 5' primer and J-beta primers. TCRdb re-derived calls from the 5' RACE reads in MiXCR, one entry per CDR3 protein. This sample has 700,000 or so distinct CDR3 sequences, with approximately 21% found just once. This TCR was recovered from a man in his 70s in good health. The J gene is TRBJ2-5, the V gene TRBV29-1; no clear D gene. Sample: blood. CDR3 sequence reads: CSVGLNQETQYF. The CDR3 DNA reads as TGCAGCGTTGGGTTAAACCAAGAGACCCAGTACTTC.